The entry that follows covers one T cell receptor beta chain sequence. This specimen belongs to a study of blood T cells in healthy people across ages. Then a second PCR, running about 6 to 11 cycles, was carried out with a sample-barcoded 5' primer and a J-beta primer mix. A single record per CDR3 protein comes from TCRdb applying MiXCR to the 5' RACE reads. Of about 680,000 distinct CDR3 sequences listed, around 45% are singletons. This TCR derives from a woman aged 60 to 75 in good health. The sequencing input was blood.

The CDR3 nucleotides are TGCAGTGCTAGAGTCCAGGATCTTCAGCCCCAGCATTTT. This encodes CSARVQDLQPQHF. This rearrangement joins TRBV20-1 to TRBJ1-5; D is undetermined. Between the trimmed V and J ends, which lost 1 base and 6 bases, there was a span of 10 bases. This CDR3 region has 13 residues. Germline loops: CDR1 DFQATT, CDR2 SNEGSKA (reference sequence).